One T cell receptor (beta chain) is described in this entry. The sample originates from a study of shared clonotypes between healthy human individuals. TCRdb's copy holds only in-frame clones and misses some; the assay was immunoSEQ multiplex PCR. The sample holds a few million clones, about nine tenths seen once. With 4 bases removed from V and 9 bases from J, the gap between germline ends came to 16 bases. The CDR3 has 14 residues. Germline V lookup: CDR1 MGHRA, CDR2 YSYEKL. Sequences were obtained from naive CD4+ T cells from PBMCs. The subset here: CD45RA+ positively selected. This sequence originates from a man younger than 30 in good health. Some clones in this sample may be carry-over from other donors' samples. The genes are TRBV4-1 and TRBJ2-1; D assignment may be TRBD1 or TRBD2 (6 bases each). CDR3 sequence (DNA): TGCGCCAGCAGCCTCCTCGGGGGCAGGGGTGAGCAGTTCTTC. Translating it yields CASSLLGGRGEQFF.